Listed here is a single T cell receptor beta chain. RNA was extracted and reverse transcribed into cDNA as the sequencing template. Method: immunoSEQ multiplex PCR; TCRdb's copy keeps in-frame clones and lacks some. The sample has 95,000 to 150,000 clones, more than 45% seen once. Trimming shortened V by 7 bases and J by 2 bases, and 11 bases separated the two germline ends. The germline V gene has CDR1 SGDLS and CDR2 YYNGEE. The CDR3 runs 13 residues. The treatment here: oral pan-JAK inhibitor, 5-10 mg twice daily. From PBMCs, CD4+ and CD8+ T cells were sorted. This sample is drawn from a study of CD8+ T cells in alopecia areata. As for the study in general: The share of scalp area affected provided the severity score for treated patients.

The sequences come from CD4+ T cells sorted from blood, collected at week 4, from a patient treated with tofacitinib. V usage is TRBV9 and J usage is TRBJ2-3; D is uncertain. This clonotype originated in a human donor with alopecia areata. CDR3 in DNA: TGTGCCAGCGCCAGGAGCTTCACAGATACGCAGTATTTT. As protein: CASARSFTDTQYF. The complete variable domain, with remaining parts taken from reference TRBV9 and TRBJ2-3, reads DSGVTQTPKHLITATGQRVTLRCSPRSGDLSVYWYQQSLDQGLQFLIQYYNGEERAKGNILERFSAQQFPDLHSELNLSSLELGDSALYFCASARSFTDTQYFGPGTRLTVL.